The clone carrying this TCR beta chain was seen more than once but under ten times. Its antigen is not known. V gave up 6 bases and J gave up 2 bases, with 11 bases separating them. CDR1 is LNHDA, CDR2 SQIVND, per germline (reference sequence). The CDR3 has 13 residues. These data belong to a study of T cells in Graves' hyperthyroidism and ophthalmopathy. General study results and limits: Blood samples included most of the expanded thyroid clonotypes exceeding 0.001.

Absent ophthalmopathy progression within 18 months defined stable Graves' hyperthyroidism. Patients were excluded for uncontrolled infection, other autoimmune disease, pregnancy or lactation. PBMCs were collected from an approximately 9.5 ml volume of fresh peripheral blood. Amplification of TCR beta CDR3 regions was performed using RNA transcripts as template. TCR CDR3 underwent first-round RT-PCR with the HTBI primer set. TCRdb processed the multiplex PCR reads anew with MiXCR; each CDR3 protein has one entry. The table has 400,000 to 550,000 distinct CDR3 sequences, roughly 14% seen once. The chain carries TRBV19 and TRBJ2-7, with D possibly being TRBD1 (6 bases). The sequencing sample was made of blood. The clonotype originates from a woman aged 18-29 years with Graves' hyperthyroidism. The CDR3 region is CASSSGHPYEQYF. DNA of the CDR3: TGTGCCAGTAGCTCGGGACATCCCTACGAGCAGTACTTC. Combining the CDR3 with reference TRBV19 and TRBJ2-7 gives the whole variable domain DGGITQSPKYLFRKEGQNVTLSCEQNLNHDAMYWYRQDPGQGLRLIYYSQIVNDFQKGDIAEGYSVSREKKESFPLTVTSAQKNPTAFYLCASSSGHPYEQYFGPGTRLTVT.